The rows below give T cell receptor beta chains drawn from one sample of a study of blood T cell repertoires in COVID-19. The table came from immunoSEQ multiplex PCR; TCRdb's copy has only in-frame clones and leaves some out. The sample lists about 340,000 clones; around four fifths were seen once. Material for sequencing was peripheral blood. The receptors originated from a man aged 25-45 years with active or convalescent COVID-19. CDR3s include the opening cysteine and the closing phenylalanine or tryptophan. Each record gives: J gene, V gene, D gene, CDR3 length, clone size, CDR3 DNA, CDR3 protein. D genes are given only for firm matches. Only part of the rows carry a size: once, few, many, or a class if the clone is expanded.

j_call: TRBJ1-1
v_call: TRBV11-3
d_call: .
cdr3_length: 13
clone_size: .
cdr3_nt: TGTGCCAGCAGCTTAGCAGTGAACACTGAAGCTTTCTTT
cdr3_aa: CASSLAVNTEAFF

j_call: TRBJ2-1
v_call: TRBV6-5
d_call: .
cdr3_length: 12
clone_size: .
cdr3_nt: TGTGCCAGCGAGGGAATGGGGAATGAGCAGTTCTTC
cdr3_aa: CASEGMGNEQFF

j_call: TRBJ2-7
v_call: TRBV18
d_call: TRBD1
cdr3_length: 13
clone_size: .
cdr3_nt: TGTGCCAGCTCACCGGGACAGTCCTACGAGCAGTACTTC
cdr3_aa: CASSPGQSYEQYF

j_call: TRBJ2-4
v_call: TRBV7-2
d_call: TRBD1
cdr3_length: 15
clone_size: .
cdr3_nt: TGTGCCAGCAGTTCGGGACAGGGGGCCATGAACATTCAGTACTTC
cdr3_aa: CASSSGQGAMNIQYF

j_call: TRBJ2-7
v_call: TRBV30
d_call: .
cdr3_length: 11
clone_size: .
cdr3_nt: TGTGCCTGTTTCAGCTCCTACGAGCAGTACTTC
cdr3_aa: CACFSSYEQYF

j_call: TRBJ2-7
v_call: TRBV12-3/TRBV12-4
d_call: .
cdr3_length: 13
clone_size: .
cdr3_nt: TGTGCCAGCAGTTCCGAAAGGACTAAAGCTCAGTACTTC
cdr3_aa: CASSSERTKAQYF

j_call: TRBJ2-2
v_call: TRBV6-4
d_call: .
cdr3_length: 14
clone_size: .
cdr3_nt: TGTGCCAGCAGGGCAGGGTGGAGCACCGGGGAGCTGTTTTTT
cdr3_aa: CASRAGWSTGELFF

j_call: TRBJ1-5
v_call: TRBV30
d_call: TRBD1
cdr3_length: 14
clone_size: few
cdr3_nt: TGTGCCTGGACGACAGGGTATAGCAATCAGCCCCAGCATTTT
cdr3_aa: CAWTTGYSNQPQHF

j_call: TRBJ1-6
v_call: TRBV30
d_call: .
cdr3_length: 14
clone_size: .
cdr3_nt: TGTGCCTGGAGGGAGGGTATGGGGAATTCACCCCTCCACTTT
cdr3_aa: CAWREGMGNSPLHF

j_call: TRBJ2-7
v_call: TRBV28
d_call: TRBD2
cdr3_length: 16
clone_size: .
cdr3_nt: TGTGCCAGCAGTTGGCGCGGGACTAGCGGTTGGTACGAGCAGTACTTC
cdr3_aa: CASSWRGTSGWYEQYF

j_call: TRBJ2-1
v_call: TRBV11-2
d_call: TRBD2
cdr3_length: 14
clone_size: once
cdr3_nt: TGTGCCAGCAGCTTCGGGACTAGCAGGAATGAGCAGTTCTTC
cdr3_aa: CASSFGTSRNEQFF

j_call: TRBJ2-5
v_call: TRBV7-2
d_call: .
cdr3_length: 15
clone_size: .
cdr3_nt: TGTGCCAGCAGCTCTCATATGGCCATGGCGGGGACCCAGTACTTC
cdr3_aa: CASSSHMAMAGTQYF

j_call: TRBJ1-5
v_call: TRBV28
d_call: .
cdr3_length: 17
clone_size: .
cdr3_nt: TGTGCCAGCAGTTTATTGGAGGCCGGTTATAGCAATCAGCCCCAGCATTTT
cdr3_aa: CASSLLEAGYSNQPQHF

j_call: TRBJ2-1
v_call: TRBV6-5
d_call: .
cdr3_length: 15
clone_size: .
cdr3_nt: TGTGCCAGCACCCCTCGAAGGACTAACTACAATGAGCAGTTCTTC
cdr3_aa: CASTPRRTNYNEQFF

j_call: TRBJ2-7
v_call: TRBV24-1
d_call: TRBD2
cdr3_length: 14
clone_size: .
cdr3_nt: TGTGCCACCAGTGATGGGACTAGTTCACACGAGCAGTACTTC
cdr3_aa: CATSDGTSSHEQYF

j_call: TRBJ2-7
v_call: TRBV7-9
d_call: TRBD1
cdr3_length: 16
clone_size: .
cdr3_nt: TGTGCCAGCAGCGCCCGACAGGGCTCGAGCTCCTACGAGCAGTACTTC
cdr3_aa: CASSARQGSSSYEQYF

j_call: TRBJ1-3
v_call: TRBV5-6
d_call: TRBD1
cdr3_length: 16
clone_size: .
cdr3_nt: TGTGCCAGCAGTTTGGACAGGGAGCACTATCGAAACACCATATATTTT
cdr3_aa: CASSLDREHYRNTIYF

j_call: TRBJ2-3
v_call: TRBV6-5
d_call: .
cdr3_length: 13
clone_size: .
cdr3_nt: TGTGCCAGCAGATCACCAGGGGCAGATACGCAGTATTTT
cdr3_aa: CASRSPGADTQYF

j_call: TRBJ1-2
v_call: TRBV18
d_call: TRBD1
cdr3_length: 14
clone_size: few
cdr3_nt: TGTGCCAGCTCACCAGGACAGGGCAACTATGGCTACACCTTC
cdr3_aa: CASSPGQGNYGYTF

j_call: TRBJ1-2
v_call: TRBV5-4
d_call: .
cdr3_length: 15
clone_size: .
cdr3_nt: TGTGCCAGCAGCAACGACCGGAGGACCACTCGGGGCTACACCTTC
cdr3_aa: CASSNDRRTTRGYTF

j_call: TRBJ1-2
v_call: TRBV7-9
d_call: .
cdr3_length: 14
clone_size: .
cdr3_nt: TGTGCCAGCAGCGCCCTCGGACAGTTCGACGGCTACACCTTC
cdr3_aa: CASSALGQFDGYTF

j_call: TRBJ2-5
v_call: TRBV28
d_call: .
cdr3_length: 13
clone_size: .
cdr3_nt: TGTGCCAGCAGTCCCACTCTCCAAGAGACCCAGTACTTC
cdr3_aa: CASSPTLQETQYF

j_call: TRBJ2-1
v_call: TRBV7-8
d_call: TRBD2
cdr3_length: 15
clone_size: .
cdr3_nt: TGTGCCAGCAGCCCTAGCGGGGGGGCTCACAATGAGCAGTTCTTC
cdr3_aa: CASSPSGGAHNEQFF

j_call: TRBJ1-2
v_call: TRBV7-2
d_call: .
cdr3_length: 12
clone_size: .
cdr3_nt: TGTGCCAGCAGCTTCGGGAGGAATGGCTACACCTTC
cdr3_aa: CASSFGRNGYTF

j_call: TRBJ2-7
v_call: TRBV19
d_call: TRBD2
cdr3_length: 13
clone_size: .
cdr3_nt: TGTGCCGCCAGCGGGACCTTCCCCTACGAGCAGTACTTC
cdr3_aa: CAASGTFPYEQYF

j_call: TRBJ1-3
v_call: TRBV5-6
d_call: .
cdr3_length: 16
clone_size: .
cdr3_nt: TGTGCCAGCAGCTTGGAGCGAGCATTCTCTGGAAACACCATATATTTT
cdr3_aa: CASSLERAFSGNTIYF

j_call: TRBJ2-1
v_call: TRBV19
d_call: TRBD2
cdr3_length: 16
clone_size: .
cdr3_nt: TGTGCCAGTGAAGCCGGGACTAGCGGGGCCCAGGGGGAGCAGTTCTTC
cdr3_aa: CASEAGTSGAQGEQFF